The next 8 T cell receptor beta chains were all read from a single sample in a study of cytomegalovirus exposure and HLA in healthy donors. PCR primers comprised 60 Vbeta and 13 Jbeta primers. Measured with immunoSEQ multiplex PCR; TCRdb has only the in-frame clones, and not every one. The table lists approximately 130,000 clones, 70% to 85% of them singletons. The sample taken for sequencing was PBMCs. The receptor set was obtained from an older woman in good health and CMV-seropositive.

There are a few counts of this clone. The chain carries TRBV9 and TRBJ1-6; TRBD1 agrees at 7 bases. V was pared by 5 bases and J by 0 bases, with 11 bases of the junction left unmatched. CDR1 SGDLS and CDR2 YYNGEE come from the germline V gene. The CDR3 is made up of 18 amino acids. As DNA, the CDR3 is TGTGCCAGCAGAGGGGGGACAGTGGGGAGCTCCTATAATTCACCCCTCCACTTT. This codes for CASRGGTVGSSYNSPLHF.

The chain is built from TRBV28 and TRBJ1-1; unclear D gene. The germline gives CDR1 MDHEN, CDR2 SYDVKM. Trimming cost V 5 bases and J 5 bases, with 9 bases left between them. This CDR3 has 12 residues. CDR3 sequence (DNA): TGTGCCAGCAGTCCCAGCGGGACTGAAGCTTTCTTT. Its translation: CASSPSGTEAFF.

A few counts support this clone. The V gene is TRBV6-1, the J gene TRBJ1-3; 8 bases are a match to TRBD1. Germline V CDR1 and CDR2: MNHNS, SASEGT. Trimming took 4 bases from V and 0 from J; bases not matched to a gene: 5. The CDR3 length is 16 residues. The CDR3 is CASSGTGTISGNTIYF. CDR3 coding DNA: TGTGCCAGCAGTGGGACAGGGACCATCTCTGGAAACACCATATATTTT.

The gene calls are TRBV19 and TRBJ2-5; weak D call: TRBD2 (6 bases). The germline V gene has CDR1 LNHDA and CDR2 SQIVND (reference sequence). V was clipped by 6 bases and J by 5 bases, with 22 bases between them. The CDR3 runs 16 residues. This CDR3 is CASRKNRVDGGETQYF. The CDR3 DNA sequence: TGTGCCAGTAGAAAAAACCGGGTCGATGGGGGGGAGACCCAGTACTTC.

V and J are TRBV19 and TRBJ1-1; D is ambiguous. The CDR3 sequence is 14 residues long. Germline V gives CDR1 LNHDA, CDR2 SQIVND (reference sequence). The V gene lost 6 bases and the J gene lost 1 base, with 12 bases spanning the gap. As DNA, the CDR3 is TGTGCCAGTAGCCTAGGTGGAGGGAACACTGAAGCTTTCTTT. Translation: CASSLGGGNTEAFF.

The V call is TRBV6-6, the J call TRBJ2-7, with 11 bases that match TRBD1. Looked up from germline, CDR1 is MNHNY and CDR2 is SVGAGI (reference sequence). V lost 6 bases to trimming and J lost 6 bases; unmatched junction nucleotides: 4. The CDR3 spans 13 residues. CDR3 in amino acids: CASSRGQGGEQYF. Written as DNA, the CDR3 is TGTGCCAGCAGCCGGGGACAGGGGGGCGAGCAGTACTTC.

This clone was counted a few times. This chain links TRBV28 with TRBJ1-2, with a possible D match to TRBD1 (6 bases). Germline CDR1 is MDHEN and CDR2 is SYDVKM. The CDR3 contains 13 residues. Trimming pared 1 base from V and 11 bases from J, leaving 14 bases between. In DNA form, the CDR3 reads TGTGCCAGCAGTTTATTAACCAGGGGAAAGTACACCTTC. Translation gives CASSLLTRGKYTF.

The rearrangement links TRBV4-1 to TRBJ2-4; the match to TRBD1 covers 7 bases. The CDR3 contains 14 residues. Per the germline V gene, CDR1 is MGHRA and CDR2 is YSYEKL. With V trimmed by 5 bases and J by 3 bases, 4 bases remained unmatched. This CDR3 is CASSASGGKNIQYF. Written as DNA, the CDR3 is TGCGCCAGCAGCGCCTCAGGGGGCAAAAACATTCAGTACTTC.